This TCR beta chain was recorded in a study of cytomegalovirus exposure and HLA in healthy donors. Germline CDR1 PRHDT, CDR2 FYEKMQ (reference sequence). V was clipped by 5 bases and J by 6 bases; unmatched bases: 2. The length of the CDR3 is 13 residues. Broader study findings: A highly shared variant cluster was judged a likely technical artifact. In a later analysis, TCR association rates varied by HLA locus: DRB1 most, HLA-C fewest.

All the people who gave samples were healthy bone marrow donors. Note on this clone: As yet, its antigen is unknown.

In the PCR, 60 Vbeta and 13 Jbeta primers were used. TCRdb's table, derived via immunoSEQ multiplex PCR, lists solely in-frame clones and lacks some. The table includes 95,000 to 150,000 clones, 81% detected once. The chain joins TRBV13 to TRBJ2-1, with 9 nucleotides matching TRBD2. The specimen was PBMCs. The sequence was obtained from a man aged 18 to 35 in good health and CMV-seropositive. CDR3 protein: CASSRGGGNEQFF. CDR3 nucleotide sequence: TGTGCCAGCAGCCGCGGGGGGGGCAATGAGCAGTTCTTC.